These T cell receptor beta chains were read from a single sample in a study of shared clonotypes between healthy human individuals. The protocol was immunoSEQ multiplex PCR, while the TCRdb copy is restricted to in-frame clones and leaves out a portion. The table includes millions of clones, about 95% detected once. Sequenced input: naive CD8+ T cells sorted from blood. These receptors all stem from a man aged 18 to 29 in good health. CDR3s include the opening cysteine and the closing phenylalanine or tryptophan. Each record gives: clone size, D gene, J gene, V gene, CDR3 DNA, CDR3 protein. The D gene is left open where the match is weak. The size of a clone is reported for some rows only, either as once, few or many, or as a class for expanded clones.

abundance: once; d_gene: TRBD1; j_gene: TRBJ2-7; v_gene: TRBV7-8; CDR3nt: TGTGCCAGCTCGCAAGGGGGCGACGAGCAGTACTTC; CDR3aa: CASSQGGDEQYF
abundance: .; d_gene: .; j_gene: TRBJ2-5; v_gene: TRBV30; CDR3nt: TGTGCCTGGATGGGGGCTAGCCAAGAGACCCAGTACTTC; CDR3aa: CAWMGASQETQYF
abundance: .; d_gene: TRBD1; j_gene: TRBJ1-1; v_gene: TRBV7-8; CDR3nt: TGTGCCAGCAGCTCAACCGGGACAGGAGGGACTGAAGCTTTCTTT; CDR3aa: CASSSTGTGGTEAFF
abundance: .; d_gene: TRBD1; j_gene: TRBJ2-5; v_gene: TRBV7-9; CDR3nt: TGTGCCAGCAGCCCACCATACCCGGGGACAGATCGGGAGACCCAGTACTTC; CDR3aa: CASSPPYPGTDRETQYF
abundance: once; d_gene: .; j_gene: TRBJ1-2; v_gene: TRBV5-6; CDR3nt: TGTGCCAGCAGCTCCGGGCCTTTGGGCTACACCTTC; CDR3aa: CASSSGPLGYTF
abundance: once; d_gene: .; j_gene: TRBJ1-4; v_gene: TRBV11-2; CDR3nt: TGTGCCAGCAGCTTAGGCTCTGAAAAACTGTTTTTT; CDR3aa: CASSLGSEKLFF
abundance: .; d_gene: .; j_gene: TRBJ2-5; v_gene: TRBV28; CDR3nt: TGTGCCAGCAGTTCTAATGGGGAGACCCAGTACTTC; CDR3aa: CASSSNGETQYF
abundance: .; d_gene: .; j_gene: TRBJ2-7; v_gene: TRBV9; CDR3nt: TGTGCCAGCAGTAGCGGCCACTCCTACGAGCAGTACTTC; CDR3aa: CASSSGHSYEQYF
abundance: .; d_gene: .; j_gene: TRBJ2-3; v_gene: TRBV6-4; CDR3nt: TGTGCCAGCAGTGACGTCGGAGACACAGATACGCAGTATTTT; CDR3aa: CASSDVGDTDTQYF
abundance: .; d_gene: .; j_gene: TRBJ2-1; v_gene: TRBV7-9; CDR3nt: TGTGCCAGCAGCTGGGCCCGGTACAATGAGCAGTTCTTC; CDR3aa: CASSWARYNEQFF
abundance: .; d_gene: TRBD2; j_gene: TRBJ2-7; v_gene: TRBV14; CDR3nt: TGTGCCAGCAGCCAAGCCCGAGCGGGGCTTTCTTACGAGCAGTACTTC; CDR3aa: CASSQARAGLSYEQYF
abundance: .; d_gene: TRBD1; j_gene: TRBJ2-7; v_gene: TRBV5-1; CDR3nt: TGCGCCAGCAGCTCGACAGGGGCCTCCTACGAGCAGTACTTC; CDR3aa: CASSSTGASYEQYF
abundance: .; d_gene: .; j_gene: TRBJ2-6; v_gene: TRBV2; CDR3nt: TGTGCCAGCAGTGAAAACCACTACTCTGGGGCCAACGTCCTGACTTTC; CDR3aa: CASSENHYSGANVLTF
abundance: .; d_gene: TRBD1; j_gene: TRBJ1-4; v_gene: TRBV6-5; CDR3nt: TGTGCCAGCAGTCGCCTGACAGGGGGAAATGAAAAACTGTTTTTT; CDR3aa: CASSRLTGGNEKLFF
abundance: once; d_gene: .; j_gene: TRBJ2-6; v_gene: TRBV9; CDR3nt: TGTGCCAGCAGCGTAGAGACCTCTGGGGCCAACGTCCTGACTTTC; CDR3aa: CASSVETSGANVLTF
abundance: .; d_gene: .; j_gene: TRBJ2-3; v_gene: TRBV30; CDR3nt: TGTGCCTGGAGTGTAGTTAGCACAGATACGCAGTATTTT; CDR3aa: CAWSVVSTDTQYF
abundance: .; d_gene: TRBD2; j_gene: TRBJ2-5; v_gene: TRBV25-1; CDR3nt: TGTGCACGCGGGGGGATGGAGACCCAGTACTTC; CDR3aa: CARGGMETQYF
abundance: .; d_gene: .; j_gene: TRBJ1-5; v_gene: TRBV19; CDR3nt: TGTGCCAGTAGTATACTCCGGGGAGGCAATCAGCCCCAGCATTTT; CDR3aa: CASSILRGGNQPQHF
abundance: .; d_gene: TRBD1; j_gene: TRBJ2-7; v_gene: TRBV4-1; CDR3nt: TGCGCCAGCAGCCAAGGTCCCGGGACAGGGGTCGGCGAGCAGTACTTC; CDR3aa: CASSQGPGTGVGEQYF
abundance: once; d_gene: .; j_gene: TRBJ2-2; v_gene: TRBV7-3; CDR3nt: TGTGCCAGCAGCTATGGATCCGGGGAGCTGTTTTTT; CDR3aa: CASSYGSGELFF
abundance: .; d_gene: .; j_gene: TRBJ2-7; v_gene: TRBV10-2; CDR3nt: TGCGCCAGCAGCGTCACAGGGGAGGAATCCTACGAGCAGTACTTC; CDR3aa: CASSVTGEESYEQYF
abundance: .; d_gene: .; j_gene: TRBJ1-1; v_gene: TRBV10-3; CDR3nt: TGTGCCATCAGTGACTCAGCCACTGAAGCTTTCTTT; CDR3aa: CAISDSATEAFF
abundance: .; d_gene: .; j_gene: TRBJ2-2; v_gene: TRBV13; CDR3nt: TGTGCCAGCAGCTTAGAGCATGGGACCACCGGGGAGCTGTTTTTT; CDR3aa: CASSLEHGTTGELFF
abundance: .; d_gene: .; j_gene: TRBJ1-1; v_gene: TRBV13; CDR3nt: TGTGCCAGCAGCTTAGTAGGTTTAAACGCTGAAGCTTTCTTT; CDR3aa: CASSLVGLNAEAFF
abundance: .; d_gene: TRBD1; j_gene: TRBJ2-1; v_gene: TRBV27; CDR3nt: TGTGCCAGCAGTTGGGGGACAGCTAACAATGAGCAGTTCTTC; CDR3aa: CASSWGTANNEQFF
abundance: .; d_gene: TRBD1; j_gene: TRBJ2-7; v_gene: TRBV4-1; CDR3nt: TGCGCCAGCAGCCTGCGGGACAGGGGCTACGAGCAGTACTTC; CDR3aa: CASSLRDRGYEQYF
abundance: .; d_gene: TRBD1; j_gene: TRBJ2-5; v_gene: TRBV5-4; CDR3nt: TGTGCCAGCAGCTCCCCGGGACAGGGGGAGACCCAGTACTTC; CDR3aa: CASSSPGQGETQYF